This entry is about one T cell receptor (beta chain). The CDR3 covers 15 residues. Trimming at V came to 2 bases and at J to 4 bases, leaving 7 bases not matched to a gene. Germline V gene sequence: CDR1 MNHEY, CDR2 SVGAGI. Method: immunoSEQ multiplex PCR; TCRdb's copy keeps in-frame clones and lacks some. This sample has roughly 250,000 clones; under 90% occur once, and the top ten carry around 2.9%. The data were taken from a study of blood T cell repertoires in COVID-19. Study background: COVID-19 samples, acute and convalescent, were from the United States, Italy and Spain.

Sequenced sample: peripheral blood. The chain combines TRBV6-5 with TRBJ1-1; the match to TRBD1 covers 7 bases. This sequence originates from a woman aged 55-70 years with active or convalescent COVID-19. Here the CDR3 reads CASSYGQGVGTEAFF. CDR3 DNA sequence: TGTGCCAGCAGTTACGGCCAGGGGGTCGGCACTGAAGCTTTCTTT.